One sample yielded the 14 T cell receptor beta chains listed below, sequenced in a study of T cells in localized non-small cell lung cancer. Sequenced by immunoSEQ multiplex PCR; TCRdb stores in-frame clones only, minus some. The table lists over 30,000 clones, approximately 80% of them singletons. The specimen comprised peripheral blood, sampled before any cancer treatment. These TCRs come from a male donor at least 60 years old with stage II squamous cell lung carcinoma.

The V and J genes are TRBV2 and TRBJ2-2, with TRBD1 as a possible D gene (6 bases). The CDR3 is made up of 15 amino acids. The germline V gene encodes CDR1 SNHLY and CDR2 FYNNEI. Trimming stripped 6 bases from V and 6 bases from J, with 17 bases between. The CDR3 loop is CASRPQGNSAGELFF. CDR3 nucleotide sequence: TGTGCCAGCAGACCCCAGGGGAATTCCGCCGGGGAGCTGTTTTTT.

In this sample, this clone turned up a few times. The CDR3 bases are TGTGCTAGTGGGACTAGCGGGACTGAGACCCAGTACTTC. Translation: CASGTSGTETQYF. The chain links TRBV12-5 to TRBJ2-5, with 11 bases identical to TRBD2. Germline CDR1 is LGHNT and CDR2 is FRNRAP. CDR3 length: 13 residues. The V segment lost 6 bases and the J segment 5 bases; nucleotides outside the gene matches: 2.

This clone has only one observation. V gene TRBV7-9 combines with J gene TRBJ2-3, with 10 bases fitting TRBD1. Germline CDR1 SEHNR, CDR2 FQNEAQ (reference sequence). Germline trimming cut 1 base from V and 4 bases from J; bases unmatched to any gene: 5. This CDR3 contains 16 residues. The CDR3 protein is CASSLGGTGAADTQYF. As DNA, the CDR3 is TGTGCCAGCAGCTTAGGGGGGACAGGGGCGGCAGATACGCAGTATTTT. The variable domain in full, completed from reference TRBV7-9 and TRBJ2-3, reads DTGVSQNPRHKITKRGQNVTFRCDPISEHNRLYWYRQTLGQGPEFLTYFQNEAQLEKSRLLSDRFSAERPKGSFSTLEIQRTEQGDSAMYLCASSLGGTGAADTQYFGPGTRLTVL.

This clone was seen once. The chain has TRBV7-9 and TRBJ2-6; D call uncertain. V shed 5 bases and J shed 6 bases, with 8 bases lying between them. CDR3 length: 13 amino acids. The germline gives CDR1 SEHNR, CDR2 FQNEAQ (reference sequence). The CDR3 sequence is CASSRIPANVLTF. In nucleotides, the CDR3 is TGTGCCAGCAGCCGAATACCGGCCAACGTCCTGACTTTC.

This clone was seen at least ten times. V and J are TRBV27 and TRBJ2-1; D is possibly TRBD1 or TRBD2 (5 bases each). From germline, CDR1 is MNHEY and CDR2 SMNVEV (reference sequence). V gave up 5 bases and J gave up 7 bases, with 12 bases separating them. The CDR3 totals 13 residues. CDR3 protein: CASSLGPLNEQFF. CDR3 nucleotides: TGTGCCAGCAGTCTGGGACCTCTTAATGAGCAGTTCTTC.

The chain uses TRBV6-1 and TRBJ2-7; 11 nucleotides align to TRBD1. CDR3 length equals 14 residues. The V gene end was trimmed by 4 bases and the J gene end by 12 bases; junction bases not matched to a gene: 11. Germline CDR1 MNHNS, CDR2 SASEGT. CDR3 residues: CASSGGDRGYEPYF. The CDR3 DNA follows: TGTGCCAGCAGTGGGGGGGACAGGGGGTATGAACCGTACTTC.

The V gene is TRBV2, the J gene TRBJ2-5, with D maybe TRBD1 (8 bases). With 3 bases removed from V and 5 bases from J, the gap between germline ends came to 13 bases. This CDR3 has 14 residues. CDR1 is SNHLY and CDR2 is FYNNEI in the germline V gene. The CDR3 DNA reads TGTGCCAGCAGTGATGAACAGGGGGGGGAGACCCAGTACTTC. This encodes CASSDEQGGETQYF.

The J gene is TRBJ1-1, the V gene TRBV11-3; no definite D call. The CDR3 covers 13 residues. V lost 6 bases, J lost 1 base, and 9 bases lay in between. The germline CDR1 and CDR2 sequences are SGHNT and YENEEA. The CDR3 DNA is TGTGCCAGCAGTGAAAGCGCGAACACTGAAGCTTTCTTT. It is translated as CASSESANTEAFF. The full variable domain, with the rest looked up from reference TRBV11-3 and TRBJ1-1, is EAGVVQSPRYKIIEKKQPVAFWCNPISGHNTLYWYLQNLGQGPELLIRYENEEAVDDSQLPKDRFSAERLKGVDSTLKIQPAELGDSAVYLCASSESANTEAFFGQGTRLTVV.

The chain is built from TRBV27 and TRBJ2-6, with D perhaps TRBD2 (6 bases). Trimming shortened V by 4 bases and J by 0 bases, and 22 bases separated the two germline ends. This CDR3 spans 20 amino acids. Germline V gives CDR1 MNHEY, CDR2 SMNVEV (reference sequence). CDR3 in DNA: TGTGCCAGCAGTTCCCCCGTGGACCGGGACTTCCACTCTGGGGCCAACGTCCTGACTTTC. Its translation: CASSSPVDRDFHSGANVLTF.

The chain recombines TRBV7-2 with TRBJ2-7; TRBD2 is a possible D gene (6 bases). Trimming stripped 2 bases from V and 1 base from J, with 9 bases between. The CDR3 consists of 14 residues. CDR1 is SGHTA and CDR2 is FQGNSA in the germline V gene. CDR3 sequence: CASSLIGLSYEQYF. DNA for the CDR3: TGTGCCAGCAGCTTAATTGGACTATCCTACGAGCAGTACTTC.

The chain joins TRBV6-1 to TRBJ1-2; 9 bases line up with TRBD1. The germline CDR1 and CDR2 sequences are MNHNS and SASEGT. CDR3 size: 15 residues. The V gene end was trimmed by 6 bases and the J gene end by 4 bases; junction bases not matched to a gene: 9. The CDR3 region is CASRGGTGQLYGYTF. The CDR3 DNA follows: TGTGCCAGCAGGGGAGGGACAGGGCAACTCTATGGCTACACCTTC.

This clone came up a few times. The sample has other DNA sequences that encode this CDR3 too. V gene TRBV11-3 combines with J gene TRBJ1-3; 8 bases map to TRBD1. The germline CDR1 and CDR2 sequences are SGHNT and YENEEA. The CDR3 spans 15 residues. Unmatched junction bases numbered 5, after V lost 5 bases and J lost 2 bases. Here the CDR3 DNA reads TGTGCCAGCAGCCCTGGACAGGGCCCTGGAAACACCATATATTTT. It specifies CASSPGQGPGNTIYF. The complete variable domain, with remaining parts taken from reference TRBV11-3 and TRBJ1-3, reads EAGVVQSPRYKIIEKKQPVAFWCNPISGHNTLYWYLQNLGQGPELLIRYENEEAVDDSQLPKDRFSAERLKGVDSTLKIQPAELGDSAVYLCASSPGQGPGNTIYFGEGSWLTVV.

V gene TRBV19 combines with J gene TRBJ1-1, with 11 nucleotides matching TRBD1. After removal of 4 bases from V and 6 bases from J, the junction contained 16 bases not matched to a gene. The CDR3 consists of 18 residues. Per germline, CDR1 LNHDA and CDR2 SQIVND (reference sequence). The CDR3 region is CASSTIRDRGYRMAEAFF. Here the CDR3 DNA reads TGTGCCAGTAGTACCATCCGGGACAGGGGGTATCGTATGGCTGAAGCTTTCTTT.

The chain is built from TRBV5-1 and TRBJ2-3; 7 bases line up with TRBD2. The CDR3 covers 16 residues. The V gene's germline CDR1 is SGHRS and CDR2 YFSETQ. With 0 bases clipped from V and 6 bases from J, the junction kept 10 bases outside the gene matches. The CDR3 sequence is CASSLVPAGTWDTQYF. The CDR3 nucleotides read TGCGCCAGCAGCTTGGTGCCAGCGGGGACTTGGGATACGCAGTATTTT.